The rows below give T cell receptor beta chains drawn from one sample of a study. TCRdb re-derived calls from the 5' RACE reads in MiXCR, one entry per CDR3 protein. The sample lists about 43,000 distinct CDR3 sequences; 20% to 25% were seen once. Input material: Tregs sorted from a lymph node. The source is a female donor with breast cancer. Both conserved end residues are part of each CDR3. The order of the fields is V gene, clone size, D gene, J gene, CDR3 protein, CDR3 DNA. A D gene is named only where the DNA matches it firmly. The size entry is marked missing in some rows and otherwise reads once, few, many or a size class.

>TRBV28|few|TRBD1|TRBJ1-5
CASSPQGVGNQPQHF
TGTGCCAGCAGCCCCCAGGGGGTTGGCAATCAGCCCCAGCATTTT
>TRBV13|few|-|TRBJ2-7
CASSSGLGYEQYF
TGTGCCAGCAGCTCCGGACTTGGCTACGAGCAGTACTTC
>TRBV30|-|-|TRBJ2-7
CAWSGQYEQYF
TGTGCCTGGAGCGGGCAGTACGAGCAGTACTTC
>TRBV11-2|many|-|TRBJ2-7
CASSLEGRTSYEQYF
TGTGCCAGCAGCTTAGAGGGACGGACCTCCTACGAGCAGTACTTC
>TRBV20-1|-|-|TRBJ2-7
CSASWDMKPYEQYF
TGCAGTGCTAGCTGGGACATGAAACCCTACGAGCAGTACTTC
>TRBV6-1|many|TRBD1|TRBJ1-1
CASSERGRVTEAFF
TGTGCCAGCAGTGAGAGGGGGCGCGTGACTGAAGCTTTCTTT
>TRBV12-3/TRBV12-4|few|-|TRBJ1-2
CASSLMAANYGYTF
TGTGCCAGCAGTTTAATGGCGGCTAACTATGGCTACACCTTC
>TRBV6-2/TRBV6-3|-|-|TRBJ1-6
CASSGGQHSPLHF
TGTGCCAGCAGCGGCGGACAACATTCACCCCTCCACTTT
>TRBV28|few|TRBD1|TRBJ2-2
CASSTPTGLDTGELFF
TGTGCCAGCAGTACCCCGACAGGGTTGGACACCGGGGAGCTGTTTTTT
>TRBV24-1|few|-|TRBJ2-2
CATSRRDSNQNTGELFF
TGTGCCACCAGTCGGCGGGATAGCAACCAGAACACCGGGGAGCTGTTTTTT
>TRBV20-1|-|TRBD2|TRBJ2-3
CSLTSGSIDTQYF
TGCAGTCTTACTAGCGGGAGTATCGATACGCAGTATTTT
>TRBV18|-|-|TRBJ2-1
CASSPGGLGNEQFF
TGTGCCAGCTCACCAGGTGGGCTGGGCAATGAGCAGTTCTTC
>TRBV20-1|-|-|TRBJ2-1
CSARDLKGGNEQFF
TGCAGTGCTAGAGACCTTAAGGGGGGGAATGAGCAGTTCTTC
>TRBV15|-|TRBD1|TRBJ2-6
CATSRDRGSGANVLTF
TGTGCCACCAGCAGGGACAGGGGGTCTGGGGCCAACGTCCTGACTTTC
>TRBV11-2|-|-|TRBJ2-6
CASRPLRGVDYSGANVLTF
TGTGCCAGCAGGCCACTCCGCGGGGTCGATTACTCGGGGGCCAACGTCCTGACTTTC
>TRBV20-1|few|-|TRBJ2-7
CSAPVAGYEQYF
TGCAGTGCTCCGGTGGCAGGCTACGAGCAGTACTTC